This TCR beta chain was identified during a study of T cells in Graves' hyperthyroidism and ophthalmopathy. This clonotype has at least ten counts. Researchers amplified the TCR beta CDR3 regions from RNA transcripts. The HTBI primer set was used in a first-round RT-PCR of the TCR CDR3. Each CDR3 protein is one row after TCRdb ran MiXCR on the multiplex PCR reads. The table shows roughly 380,000 distinct CDR3 sequences, with approximately 15% occurring only once. The CDR3 spans 16 residues. CDR1 is MNHNY, CDR2 SVGAGI, per germline (reference sequence). V lost 0 bases and J lost 5; bases outside the gene matches: 7. No ophthalmopathy progression within 18 months constituted stable Graves' hyperthyroidism. Aged 18 to 65, the patients had hyperthyroidism that was newly diagnosed and had lasted under 2 months. 9.5 to 10 ml fresh peripheral blood yielded the PBMCs.

The sequence was obtained from a woman aged 60-75 years with Graves' hyperthyroidism. The gene calls are TRBV6-6 and TRBJ2-5, with 9 bases lining up with TRBD2. Sequencing was performed on blood. This chain's CDR3 is CASSYSGSGRLETQYF. CDR3 DNA sequence: TGTGCCAGCAGTTACTCGGGTAGCGGGAGACTGGAGACCCAGTACTTC.